Listed below are T cell receptor beta chains from one sample, sequenced in a study of OX40 agonist ivuxolimab in advanced cancers. TCRdb's copy holds only in-frame clones and misses some; the assay was immunoSEQ multiplex PCR. Here the sample spans about 64,000 clones, approximately 84% being singletons. The sequences come from CD4+ or CD8+ T cells sorted from blood, collected in a trial of the OX40 agonist ivuxolimab. All receptors come from an adult with an advanced solid tumor such as melanoma, head and neck, liver or kidney cancer. CDR3s include the opening cysteine and the closing phenylalanine or tryptophan. Fields, in order: CDR3 protein, CDR3 DNA, D gene, J gene, clone size, V gene. D genes are given only for firm matches. Expanded clones are given a class, and other clones once, few, many or no size at all.

cdr3_aa: CASRTNREMTEAFF
cdr3_nt: TGTGCCAGTAGGACTAACAGGGAGATGACTGAAGCTTTCTTT
d_call: -
j_call: TRBJ1-1
clone_size: few
v_call: TRBV19

cdr3_aa: CASSYGQTTEAFF
cdr3_nt: TGTGCCAGCAGTTACGGGCAGACCACTGAAGCTTTCTTT
d_call: -
j_call: TRBJ1-1
clone_size: -
v_call: TRBV6-5

cdr3_aa: CASSPADRALGANVLTF
cdr3_nt: TGCGCCAGCAGTCCAGCGGACAGGGCGTTAGGGGCCAACGTCCTGACTTTC
d_call: TRBD1
j_call: TRBJ2-6
clone_size: once
v_call: TRBV10-2

cdr3_aa: CAWGRGNYNSPLHF
cdr3_nt: TGTGCCTGGGGCAGGGGAAACTATAATTCACCCCTCCACTTT
d_call: -
j_call: TRBJ1-6
clone_size: -
v_call: TRBV30

cdr3_aa: CAISETRFEQYF
cdr3_nt: TGTGCCATCAGTGAGACTAGGTTCGAGCAGTACTTC
d_call: -
j_call: TRBJ2-7
clone_size: -
v_call: TRBV10-3

cdr3_aa: CASSYSTGQGPYEQYF
cdr3_nt: TGTGCCAGCAGCTATTCGACGGGACAGGGACCCTACGAGCAGTACTTC
d_call: TRBD1
j_call: TRBJ2-7
clone_size: -
v_call: TRBV7-9

cdr3_aa: CASSLSGSYNEQFF
cdr3_nt: TGTGCCAGCAGCCTTAGCGGGAGTTACAATGAGCAGTTCTTC
d_call: TRBD2
j_call: TRBJ2-1
clone_size: -
v_call: TRBV7-9

cdr3_aa: CASKFYSGANVLTF
cdr3_nt: TGTGCCAGCAAATTTTACTCTGGGGCCAACGTCCTGACTTTC
d_call: -
j_call: TRBJ2-6
clone_size: -
v_call: TRBV27

cdr3_aa: CASSVGAVSSYNEQFF
cdr3_nt: TGTGCCAGCAGCGTAGGGGCTGTGAGCTCCTACAATGAGCAGTTCTTC
d_call: -
j_call: TRBJ2-1
clone_size: -
v_call: TRBV9

cdr3_aa: CAWSDLTETQYF
cdr3_nt: TGTGCCTGGAGTGACCTGACTGAGACCCAGTACTTC
d_call: -
j_call: TRBJ2-5
clone_size: -
v_call: TRBV30

cdr3_aa: CASSGNRGYEQFF
cdr3_nt: TGTGCCAGCAGCGGCAACAGGGGCTATGAGCAGTTCTTC
d_call: TRBD1
j_call: TRBJ2-1
clone_size: -
v_call: TRBV7-7

cdr3_aa: CASSLRGLGGGNTIYF
cdr3_nt: TGTGCCAGCAGCTTGCGGGGGCTCGGGGGAGGAAACACCATATATTTT
d_call: -
j_call: TRBJ1-3
clone_size: -
v_call: TRBV5-7

cdr3_aa: CAIGQDSGNTIYF
cdr3_nt: TGTGCCATTGGACAGGACTCTGGAAACACCATATATTTT
d_call: TRBD1
j_call: TRBJ1-3
clone_size: -
v_call: TRBV10-3

cdr3_aa: CASSLDTGYTF
cdr3_nt: TGTGCCAGCAGCTTAGATACCGGCTACACCTTC
d_call: -
j_call: TRBJ1-2
clone_size: -
v_call: TRBV11-3

cdr3_aa: CASTRDMVTGELFF
cdr3_nt: TGCGCCAGCACGAGGGACATGGTCACCGGGGAGCTGTTTTTT
d_call: -
j_call: TRBJ2-2
clone_size: few
v_call: TRBV5-1

cdr3_aa: CASSFRQGVTYEQYF
cdr3_nt: TGTGCCAGCAGCTTCCGGCAGGGCGTTACCTACGAGCAGTACTTC
d_call: -
j_call: TRBJ2-7
clone_size: -
v_call: TRBV5-4

cdr3_aa: CASSIPRTLSSGNTIYF
cdr3_nt: TGTGCCAGTAGTATACCCCGGACTCTGAGCTCTGGAAACACCATATATTTT
d_call: -
j_call: TRBJ1-3
clone_size: -
v_call: TRBV19

cdr3_aa: CASSRDRGLYEQYF
cdr3_nt: TGTGCCAGCAGTCGGGACAGGGGGCTCTACGAGCAGTACTTC
d_call: TRBD1
j_call: TRBJ2-7
clone_size: -
v_call: TRBV6-5